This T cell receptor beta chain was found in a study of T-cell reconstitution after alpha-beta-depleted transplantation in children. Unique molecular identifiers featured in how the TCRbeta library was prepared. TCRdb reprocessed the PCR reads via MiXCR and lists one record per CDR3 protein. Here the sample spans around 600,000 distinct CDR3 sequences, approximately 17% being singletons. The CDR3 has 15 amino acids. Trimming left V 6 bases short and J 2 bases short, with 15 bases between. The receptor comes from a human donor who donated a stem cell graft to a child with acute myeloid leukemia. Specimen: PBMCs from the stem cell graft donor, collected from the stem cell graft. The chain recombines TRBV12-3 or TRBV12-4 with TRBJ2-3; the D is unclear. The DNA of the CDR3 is TGTGCCAGCAGCAGCGTCCATAAAAACACAGATACGCAGTATTTT. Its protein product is CASSSVHKNTDTQYF.